This entry lists 3 T cell receptor beta chains sequenced from one sample in a study of OX40 agonist ivuxolimab in advanced cancers. The table came from immunoSEQ multiplex PCR; TCRdb's copy has only in-frame clones and leaves some out. The table lists 76,000 or so clones, 93% of them singletons, with roughly 6.7% in the top ten. The source material was CD4+ or CD8+ T cells sorted from blood, sampled in a trial of the OX40 agonist ivuxolimab. These receptors all come from an adult with an advanced solid tumor such as melanoma, head and neck, liver or kidney cancer.

This sequence joins TRBV19 and TRBJ1-6; no clear D gene. The germline gives CDR1 LNHDA, CDR2 SQIVND (reference sequence). The CDR3 consists of 14 residues. V was pared by 5 bases and J by 0 bases, with 5 bases between. This CDR3 is CASSSSSYNSPLHF. The CDR3 coding sequence is TGTGCCAGTAGTTCGAGCTCCTATAATTCACCCCTCCACTTT.

V is TRBV27 and J is TRBJ1-2; D gene unclear. The CDR3 extends over 13 amino acids. The V gene lost 3 bases and the J gene lost 4 bases, with 9 bases spanning the gap. From germline, CDR1 is MNHEY and CDR2 SMNVEV (reference sequence). The CDR3, as DNA: TGTGCCAGCAGTTTGGACTCGGGCTATGGCTACACCTTC. This encodes CASSLDSGYGYTF.

The rearrangement uses TRBV6-5 and TRBJ1-1; possible D gene TRBD1, 5 bases. This CDR3 comprises 15 residues. V dropped 5 bases and J dropped 4 bases, with 17 bases sitting between them. CDR1 is MNHEY, CDR2 SVGAGI, per germline. The DNA of the CDR3 is TGTGCCAGCAGTCCTGACTCCTTTGGGACCACTGAAGCTTTCTTT. It is translated as CASSPDSFGTTEAFF.